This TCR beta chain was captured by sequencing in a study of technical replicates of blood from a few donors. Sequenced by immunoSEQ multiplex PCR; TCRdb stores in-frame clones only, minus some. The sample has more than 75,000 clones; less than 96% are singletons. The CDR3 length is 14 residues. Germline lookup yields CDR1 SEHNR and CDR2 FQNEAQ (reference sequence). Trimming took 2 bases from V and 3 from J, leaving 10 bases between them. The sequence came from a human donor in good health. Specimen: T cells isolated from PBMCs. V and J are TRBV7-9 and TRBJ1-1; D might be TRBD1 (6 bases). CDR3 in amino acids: CASSLPGQYTEAFF. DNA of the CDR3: TGTGCCAGCAGCTTACCTGGACAGTACACTGAAGCTTTCTTT.